Below, 26 T cell receptor beta chains from the same sample are listed, as sequenced in a study of molecular identifiers for immune sequencing clone quantification. TCRdb recomputed calls from the PCR reads with MiXCR, one row per CDR3 protein. The table lists about 10,000 distinct CDR3 sequences, around a fifth of them singletons, with approximately 1.7% in the top ten. Sequencing used naive CD8+ T cells from blood, with Jurkat cell RNA spiked in. Subset meaning: FACS-sorted CD8+CD4-CCR7+CD45RA+ naive T cells. These receptors came from a human donor in good health. Some libraries in this study had Jurkat cell RNA spiked in.

The rearrangement links TRBV4-1 to TRBJ1-4, with 9 bases matching TRBD1. The V gene end was trimmed by 4 bases and the J gene end by 10 bases; junction bases not matched to a gene: 7. CDR3 length: 14 amino acids. Germline V gene data show CDR1 as MGHRA and CDR2 as YSYEKL. For the CDR3, the DNA is TGCGCCAGCAGCCCTCGGACAGGGGCAGGAAAACTGTTTTTT. Encoded protein: CASSPRTGAGKLFF.

This clonotype counts as medium-sized (0.01 to 0.1%). Here the CDR3 DNA reads TGTGCCAGCAGCCCGGGGGAGTGGGGGACAGATACGCAGTATTTT. This gives the protein CASSPGEWGTDTQYF. The J gene is TRBJ2-3, the V gene TRBV5-4; D perhaps matches TRBD2 (6 bases). Trimming shortened V by 4 bases and J by 3 bases, and 15 bases separated the two germline ends. Germline V gene data show CDR1 as SGHNT and CDR2 as YYREEE (reference sequence). CDR3 length: 15 amino acids.

This clonotype has a count of ten or more. The rearrangement uses TRBV2 and TRBJ2-7, with 12 bases fitting TRBD2. Per the germline V gene, CDR1 is SNHLY and CDR2 is FYNNEI. The ends lost 5 bases at V and 2 bases at J; junction bases unmatched: 4. The CDR3 loop spans 15 amino acids. In DNA form, the CDR3 reads TGTGCCAGCAGTCTACTAGCGGGAGGAACCTACGAGCAGTACTTC. This encodes CASSLLAGGTYEQYF.

This clonotype was found many times. V gene TRBV6-5 combines with J gene TRBJ2-5, with D possibly matching TRBD2 (5 bases). Germline CDR1 MNHEY, CDR2 SVGAGI. Trimming removed 6 bases from V and 4 bases from J, with 15 bases in between. The CDR3 spans 14 residues. DNA of the CDR3: TGTGCCAGCAGCCCACTAGGACTCGGAGAGACCCAGTACTTC. Encoded protein: CASSPLGLGETQYF.

This clonotype was seen only a few times. The V and J genes are TRBV2 and TRBJ1-4; TRBD1 matches at 9 bases. The CDR3 totals 13 residues. CDR1 is SNHLY, CDR2 FYNNEI, per germline. Trimming cost V 9 bases and J 8 bases; bases outside gene matches: 7. The CDR3 coding sequence is TGTGCCAGTACAGGGGGCTTTGGGGAAAAACTGTTTTTT. This gives the protein CASTGGFGEKLFF.

This clonotype was observed at least ten times. The chain couples TRBV6-6 to TRBJ1-5; 7 positions agree with TRBD1. This CDR3 is built from 16 residues. CDR1 is MNHNY and CDR2 is SVGAGI in the germline V gene (reference sequence). Losses at the gene ends were 2 bases for V and 1 base for J; bases not matched to a gene: 5. Here the CDR3 DNA reads TGTGCCAGCAGTTACAAAGGACAGGTGAGCAATCAGCCCCAGCATTTT. This codes for CASSYKGQVSNQPQHF.

On this clonotype itself: A much larger clone differs by one base, so this may be a read error. No conserved phenylalanine or tryptophan is present at the end of the CDR3, so a read error is the likely explanation. The chain carries TRBV7-9 and TRBJ2-7; D unresolved. Trimming took off 5 bases at V and 0 bases at J, with 5 bases between the two ends. Germline V gene lookup returns CDR1 SEHNR and CDR2 FQNEAQ (reference sequence). CDR3 length: 12 residues. DNA of the CDR3: TGTGCCAGCAGCCCTAACTCCTACGAGCAGTACCTC. As protein: CASSPNSYEQYL.

This clonotype is medium-sized. The chain couples TRBV6-5 to TRBJ2-1; no definite D call. CDR3 length: 13 residues. CDR1 MNHEY and CDR2 SVGAGI come from the germline V gene. V was clipped by 0 bases and J by 2 bases, with 2 bases between them. The CDR3 DNA is TGTGCCAGCAGTTACTCCCCCTACAATGAGCAGTTCTTC. Amino acids: CASSYSPYNEQFF.

The count of this clonotype is one. This may stem from a read error, because a much larger clone lies one nucleotide away. Likely a read error: the CDR3 ends without its conserved phenylalanine or tryptophan. The chain uses TRBV27 and TRBJ1-2; D is ambiguous. V lost 5 bases, J lost 4 bases, and 11 bases lay in between. Germline V gene data show CDR1 as MNHEY and CDR2 as SMNVEV (reference sequence). The length of the CDR3 is 13 residues. The CDR3 loop is CASSPGSSYGYTS. The CDR3 DNA reads as TGTGCCAGCAGTCCCGGGTCTTCCTATGGCTACACCTCC.

This clonotype has a single count. CDR3 bases: TGCAGTGCTAGAGATCCAGCGGGGGCCACCTACAATGAGCAGTTCTTC. It encodes CSARDPAGATYNEQFF. The chain couples TRBV20-1 to TRBJ2-1, with 8 bases that match TRBD2. Germline CDR1 is DFQATT and CDR2 is SNEGSKA (reference sequence). V gave up 0 bases and J gave up 2 bases; unmatched junction bases: 6. The CDR3 has 16 residues.

This clonotype is medium-sized. This chain links TRBV30 with TRBJ1-5; the D is unclear. Deletions cut 4 bases from V and 3 bases from J, with 13 bases between. The length of the CDR3 is 14 residues. Germline assignment: CDR1 GTSNPN and CDR2 SVGIG (reference sequence). CDR3 loop: CAWTDDGNNQPQHF. As DNA, the CDR3 is TGTGCCTGGACAGACGACGGCAACAATCAGCCCCAGCATTTT.

About this clonotype: A read error is likely, as this CDR3 ends without the conserved phenylalanine or tryptophan. The rearrangement uses TRBV7-9 and TRBJ1-5; no firm D call. The CDR3 extends over 12 amino acids. V was shortened by 5 bases and J by 7 bases, with 9 bases between the two germline ends. The germline V gene has CDR1 SEHNR and CDR2 FQNEAQ (reference sequence). The CDR3 DNA is TGTGCCAGCAGCCCAGATATGCAGCCCCAGCATCTT. Protein product: CASSPDMQPQHL.

Details on this clonotype: Possible read error: a much larger clone is one base away. This chain uses TRBV27 with TRBJ2-7, with D perhaps TRBD1 (6 bases). The CDR3 sequence is 14 residues long. Germline values: CDR1 MNHEY, CDR2 SMNVEV (reference sequence). The CDR3 reads CAGSPGTRGNEQYF. The DNA for the CDR3 is TGTGCCGGCAGTCCCGGAACCAGGGGTAACGAGCAGTACTTC.

On this clonotype: A read error may be the cause here, since a much bigger clone is one base away. The chain uses TRBV4-1 and TRBJ2-2, with a tentative D call TRBD2 (5 bases). This CDR3 comprises 14 residues. CDR1 is MGHRA, CDR2 YSYEKL, per germline. The CDR3 DNA is TGCGCCAGCAGCCACTGGGAACCCGCCGGGGAGCTGCTTTTT. It encodes CASSHWEPAGELLF.

By its share, this clonotype is medium-sized. This sequence joins TRBV6-5 and TRBJ2-3; 7 bases fit TRBD2. Germline loops: CDR1 MNHEY, CDR2 SVGAGI. The V and J ends lost 4 bases and 0 bases, in that order; junction bases with no gene match: 10. This CDR3 is 17 amino acids long. The CDR3 loop is CASSSSPLATSTDTQYF. The CDR3 DNA sequence: TGTGCCAGCAGTTCTTCACCACTAGCGACTAGCACAGATACGCAGTATTTT.

Comment on this clonotype: A much larger clonotype is one base distant, so this may be a read error. V gene TRBV7-9 combines with J gene TRBJ2-7, with no clear D. The CDR3 length is 12 residues. The germline V gene has CDR1 SEHNR and CDR2 FQNEAQ (reference sequence). CDR3 in amino acids: CAGSPNSYEQYF. CDR3 coding DNA: TGTGCCGGCAGCCCTAACTCCTACGAGCAGTACTTC.

Of note for this clonotype: This may be a read error, as it is one base from a much larger clone. The chain recombines TRBV24-1 with TRBJ2-1, with D possibly being TRBD2 (5 bases). V lost 3 bases and J 7 bases, leaving 18 bases between the germline ends. Germline loops: CDR1 KGHDR, CDR2 SFDVKD. This CDR3 is built from 16 residues. The CDR3 loop reads CATSDPLRGSGNEQFF. CDR3 nucleotides: TGTGCCACCAGTGATCCTTTGCGAGGGAGTGGGAATGAGCAGTTCTTC.

By sample share, this clonotype is medium-sized. The chain uses TRBV7-8 and TRBJ1-5; 7 bases line up with TRBD1. There are 16 residues in the CDR3. The J segment lost 5 bases and the V segment lost 4 bases, leaving 11 bases of the junction unmatched. Germline V gene data show CDR1 as SGHVS and CDR2 as FQNEAQ. CDR3: CASSSGSQGVYQPQHF. CDR3 coding DNA: TGTGCCAGCAGCTCTGGGAGCCAGGGGGTCTATCAGCCCCAGCATTTT. Using reference TRBV7-8 and TRBJ1-5 for the parts outside the CDR3, the full variable domain is GAGVSQSPRYKVAKRGQDVALRCDPISGHVSLFWYQQALGQGPEFLTYFQNEAQLDKSGLPSDRFFAERPEGSVSTLKIQRTQQEDSAVYLCASSSGSQGVYQPQHFGDGTRLSIL.

This clonotype was recorded at least ten times. The V call is TRBV4-1, the J call TRBJ2-1, with 8 bases identical to TRBD2. The CDR3 is made up of 14 amino acids. The junction had 0 bases not matched to a gene; V was cut back by 2 bases and J by 3 bases. Germline V CDR1 and CDR2: MGHRA, YSYEKL. The CDR3 here is CASSQTSGYNEQFF. The CDR3 DNA reads as TGCGCCAGCAGCCAAACTAGCGGCTACAATGAGCAGTTCTTC.

On this clonotype: Possible read error: a much larger clone is one base away. The chain uses TRBV15 and TRBJ2-3; 12 bases line up with TRBD2. From germline, CDR1 is LNHNV and CDR2 YYDKDF (reference sequence). The CDR3 covers 16 residues. The CDR3 DNA reads TGTGCCACCAGCAGACTAGCGGGAGGGGGTGCAGATACGCGGTATTTT. Encoded protein: CATSRLAGGGADTRYF.

Sample share makes this clonotype medium-sized. V and J are TRBV7-9 and TRBJ1-1; possible D gene TRBD1, 6 bases. CDR1 is SEHNR and CDR2 is FQNEAQ in the germline V gene (reference sequence). This CDR3 comprises 16 residues. Trimming removed 5 bases at V and 1 base at J, with 17 bases between. The CDR3 is CASSGAITGWNTEAFF. In DNA form, the CDR3 reads TGTGCCAGCAGCGGAGCAATAACAGGGTGGAACACTGAAGCTTTCTTT.

By sample share, this clonotype is medium-sized (0.01 to 0.1%). The V and J genes are TRBV7-9 and TRBJ2-5; no clear D gene. Germline CDR1 is SEHNR and CDR2 is FQNEAQ (reference sequence). CDR3 length: 15 residues. V was clipped by 0 bases and J by 2 bases, with 10 bases between them. The CDR3 spells CASSLAFSFQETQYF. DNA for the CDR3: TGTGCCAGCAGCTTAGCGTTCTCTTTTCAAGAGACCCAGTACTTC.

With regard to this clonotype: One end of the junction fails to match germline, which may point to a read error. The chain uses TRBV27 and TRBJ2-2; D may be TRBD1 or TRBD2 (5 bases each). This CDR3 region has 15 residues. Germline assignment: CDR1 MNHEY and CDR2 SMNVEV (reference sequence). The CDR3 loop is CASSLTGSNTGEPFF. The CDR3 DNA reads as TGTGCCAGCAGTTTAACAGGATCGAACACCGGGGAGCCGTTTTTT.

As regards this clonotype: A much larger clone lies a single base off, so this may be a read error. Since no conserved phenylalanine or tryptophan closes the CDR3, a read error is the likely cause. The CDR3, as DNA: TGTGCCAGCAGCTTAGGAGGCAGGGCCTCGGCCAAAAACATTCAGTACCTC. Encoded protein: CASSLGGRASAKNIQYL. The V and J genes are TRBV11-3 and TRBJ2-4; maybe TRBD1 (5 bases). V was cut by 1 base and J by 1 base, with 14 bases left in between. Germline CDR1 SGHNT, CDR2 YENEEA. The CDR3 extends over 17 amino acids.

By frequency in the sample, this clonotype is medium-sized. The V call is TRBV4-3, the J call TRBJ1-1; weak D call: TRBD1 (6 bases). The V end was cut by 4 bases, the J end by 0 bases, with 12 bases between. Germline V gene sequence: CDR1 LGHNA, CDR2 YSLEER. There are 15 residues in the CDR3. The DNA for the CDR3 is TGCGCCAGCAGCCTGGGACAACTGATGAACACTGAAGCTTTCTTT. Amino acid sequence: CASSLGQLMNTEAFF.

By its share, this clonotype is medium-sized (0.01 to 0.1%). The V call is TRBV20-1, the J call TRBJ2-3; TRBD2 agrees at 9 bases. The CDR3 contains 15 residues. Germline V gene lookup returns CDR1 DFQATT and CDR2 SNEGSKA (reference sequence). Trimming cost V 6 bases and J 6 bases; bases outside gene matches: 13. In DNA, the CDR3 is TGCAGTGCCCTGCGGACTAGCGTGGCGAGTGATACGCAGTATTTT. It yields the protein CSALRTSVASDTQYF.